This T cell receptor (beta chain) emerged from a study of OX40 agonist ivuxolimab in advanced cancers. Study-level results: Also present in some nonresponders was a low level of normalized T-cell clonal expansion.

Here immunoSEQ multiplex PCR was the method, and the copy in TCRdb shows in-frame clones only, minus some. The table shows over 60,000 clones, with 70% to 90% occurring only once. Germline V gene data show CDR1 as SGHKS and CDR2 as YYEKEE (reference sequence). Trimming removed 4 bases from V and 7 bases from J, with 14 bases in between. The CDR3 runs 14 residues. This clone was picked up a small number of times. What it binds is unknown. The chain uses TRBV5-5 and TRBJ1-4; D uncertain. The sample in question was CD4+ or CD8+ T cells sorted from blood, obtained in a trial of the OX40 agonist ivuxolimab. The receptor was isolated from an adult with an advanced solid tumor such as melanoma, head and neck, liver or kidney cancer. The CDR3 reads CASSPRMVVEKLFF. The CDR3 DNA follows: TGTGCCAGCAGCCCCCGGATGGTGGTTGAAAAACTGTTTTTT.